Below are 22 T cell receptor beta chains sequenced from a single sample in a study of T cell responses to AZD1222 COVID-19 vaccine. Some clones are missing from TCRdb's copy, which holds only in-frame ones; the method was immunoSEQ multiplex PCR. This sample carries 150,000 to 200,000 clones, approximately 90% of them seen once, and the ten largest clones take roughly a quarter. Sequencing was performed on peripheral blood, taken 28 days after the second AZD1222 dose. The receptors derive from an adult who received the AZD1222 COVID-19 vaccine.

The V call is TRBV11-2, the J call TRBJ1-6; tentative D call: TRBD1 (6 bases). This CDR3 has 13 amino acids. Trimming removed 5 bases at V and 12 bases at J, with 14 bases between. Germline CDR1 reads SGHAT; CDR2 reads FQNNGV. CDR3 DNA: TGTGCCAGCAGCCAGGAGGGGGGAGTACCCCTCCACTTT. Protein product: CASSQEGGVPLHF.

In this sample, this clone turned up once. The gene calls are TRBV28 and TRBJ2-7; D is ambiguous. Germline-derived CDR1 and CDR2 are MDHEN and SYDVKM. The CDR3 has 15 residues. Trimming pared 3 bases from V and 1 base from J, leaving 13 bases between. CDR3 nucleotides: TGTGCCAGCAGTTTGTGGGGTTCCGGGTCCTACGAGCAGTACTTC. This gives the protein CASSLWGSGSYEQYF. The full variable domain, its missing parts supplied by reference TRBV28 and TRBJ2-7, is DVKVTQSSRYLVKRTGEKVFLECVQDMDHENMFWYRQDPGLGLRLIYFSYDVKMKEKGDIPEGYSVSREKKERFSLILESASTNQTSMYLCASSLWGSGSYEQYFGPGTRLTVT.

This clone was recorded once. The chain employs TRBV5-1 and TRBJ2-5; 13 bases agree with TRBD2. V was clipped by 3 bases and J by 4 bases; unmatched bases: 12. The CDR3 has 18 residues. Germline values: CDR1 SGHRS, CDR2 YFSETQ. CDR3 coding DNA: TGCGCCAGCAGCTCCGGACTAGCGGGAGTTGGGGCGGGAGAGACCCAGTACTTC. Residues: CASSSGLAGVGAGETQYF.

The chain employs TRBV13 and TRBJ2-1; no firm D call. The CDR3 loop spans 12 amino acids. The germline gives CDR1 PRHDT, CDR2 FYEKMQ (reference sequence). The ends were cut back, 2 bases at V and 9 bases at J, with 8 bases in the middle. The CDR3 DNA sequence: TGTGCCAGCAGCTTATCTAGGGTTGAGCAGTTCTTC. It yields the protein CASSLSRVEQFF.

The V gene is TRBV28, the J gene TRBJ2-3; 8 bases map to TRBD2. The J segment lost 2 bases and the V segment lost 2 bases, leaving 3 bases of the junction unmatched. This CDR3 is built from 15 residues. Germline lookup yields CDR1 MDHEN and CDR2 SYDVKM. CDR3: CASSLTGGATDTQYF. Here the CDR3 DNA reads TGTGCCAGCAGTTTAACCGGGGGGGCCACAGATACGCAGTATTTT. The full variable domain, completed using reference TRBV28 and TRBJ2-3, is DVKVTQSSRYLVKRTGEKVFLECVQDMDHENMFWYRQDPGLGLRLIYFSYDVKMKEKGDIPEGYSVSREKKERFSLILESASTNQTSMYLCASSLTGGATDTQYFGPGTRLTVL.

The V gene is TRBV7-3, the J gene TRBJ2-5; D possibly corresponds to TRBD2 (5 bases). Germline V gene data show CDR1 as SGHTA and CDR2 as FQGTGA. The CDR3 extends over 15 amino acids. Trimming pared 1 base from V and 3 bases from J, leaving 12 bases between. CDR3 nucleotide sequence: TGTGCCAGCAGCTTAAATTGGGTGGGAGAAGAGACCCAGTACTTC. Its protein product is CASSLNWVGEETQYF.

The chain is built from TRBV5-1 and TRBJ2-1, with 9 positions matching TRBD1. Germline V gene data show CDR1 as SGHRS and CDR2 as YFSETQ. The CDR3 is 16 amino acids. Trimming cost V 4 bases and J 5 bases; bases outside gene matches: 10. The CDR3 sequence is CASSRQRQGGNNEQFF. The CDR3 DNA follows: TGCGCCAGCAGCCGCCAACGACAGGGGGGGAACAATGAGCAGTTCTTC.

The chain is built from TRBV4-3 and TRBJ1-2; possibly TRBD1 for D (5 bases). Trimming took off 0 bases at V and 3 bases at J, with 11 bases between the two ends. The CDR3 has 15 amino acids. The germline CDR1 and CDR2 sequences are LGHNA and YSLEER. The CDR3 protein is CASSQDARGDYGYTF. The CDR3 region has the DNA TGCGCCAGCAGCCAAGATGCACGGGGCGACTATGGCTACACCTTC.

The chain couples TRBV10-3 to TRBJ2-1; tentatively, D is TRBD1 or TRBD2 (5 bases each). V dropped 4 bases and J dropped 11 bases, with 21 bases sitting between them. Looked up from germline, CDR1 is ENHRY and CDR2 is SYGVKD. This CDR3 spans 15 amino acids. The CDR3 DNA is TGTGCCATCAGTGGCCGGGACGGATTCTCCCCCCAGCAGTTCTTC. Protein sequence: CAISGRDGFSPQQFF.

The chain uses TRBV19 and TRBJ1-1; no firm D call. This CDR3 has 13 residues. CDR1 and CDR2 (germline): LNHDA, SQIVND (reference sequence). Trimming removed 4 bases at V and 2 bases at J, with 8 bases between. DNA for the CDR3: TGTGCCAGTAGTAGGCCACCTAACACTGAAGCTTTCTTT. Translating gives CASSRPPNTEAFF.

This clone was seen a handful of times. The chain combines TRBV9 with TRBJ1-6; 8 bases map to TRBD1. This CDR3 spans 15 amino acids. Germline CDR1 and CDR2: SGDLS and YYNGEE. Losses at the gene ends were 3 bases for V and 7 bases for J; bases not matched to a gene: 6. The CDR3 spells CASSARTGNNSPLHF. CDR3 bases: TGTGCCAGCAGCGCCCGGACAGGGAACAATTCACCCCTCCACTTT.

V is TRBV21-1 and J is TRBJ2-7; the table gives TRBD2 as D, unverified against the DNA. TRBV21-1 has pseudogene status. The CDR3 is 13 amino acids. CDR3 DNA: TGTCCCCGGGGAGGGGACAAGGGCTACGAGCAGTACTTC. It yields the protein CPRGGDKGYEQYF.

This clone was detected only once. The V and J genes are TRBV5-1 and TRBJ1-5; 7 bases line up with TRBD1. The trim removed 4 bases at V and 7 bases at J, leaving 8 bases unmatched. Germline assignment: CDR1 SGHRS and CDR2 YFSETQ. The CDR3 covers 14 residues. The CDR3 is CASSPTGIEQPQHF. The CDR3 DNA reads TGCGCCAGCAGCCCGACAGGGATAGAGCAGCCCCAGCATTTT. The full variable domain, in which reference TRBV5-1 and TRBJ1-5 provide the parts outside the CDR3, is KAGVTQTPRYLIKTRGQQVTLSCSPISGHRSVSWYQQTPGQGLQFLFEYFSETQRNKGNFPGRFSGRQFSNSRSEMNVSTLELGDSALYLCASSPTGIEQPQHFGDGTRLSIL.

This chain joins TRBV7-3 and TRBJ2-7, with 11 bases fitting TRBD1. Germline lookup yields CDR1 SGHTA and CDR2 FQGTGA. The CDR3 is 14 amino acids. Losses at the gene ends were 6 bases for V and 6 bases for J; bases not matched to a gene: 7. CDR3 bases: TGTGCCAGCAGTTTGGGACAGGGGGAGGGCGAGCAGTACTTC. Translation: CASSLGQGEGEQYF.

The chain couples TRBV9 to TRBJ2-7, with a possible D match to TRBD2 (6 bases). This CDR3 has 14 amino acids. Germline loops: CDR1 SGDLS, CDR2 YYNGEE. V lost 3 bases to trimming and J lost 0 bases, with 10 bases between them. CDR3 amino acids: CASSGRDSSYEQYF. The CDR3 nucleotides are TGTGCCAGCAGCGGGAGGGATAGCTCCTACGAGCAGTACTTC.

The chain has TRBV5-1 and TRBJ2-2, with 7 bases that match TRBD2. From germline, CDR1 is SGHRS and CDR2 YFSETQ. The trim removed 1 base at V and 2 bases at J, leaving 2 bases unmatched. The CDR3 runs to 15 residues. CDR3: CASSLTGGNTGELFF. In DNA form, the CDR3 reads TGCGCCAGCAGCTTGACGGGAGGAAACACCGGGGAGCTGTTTTTT.

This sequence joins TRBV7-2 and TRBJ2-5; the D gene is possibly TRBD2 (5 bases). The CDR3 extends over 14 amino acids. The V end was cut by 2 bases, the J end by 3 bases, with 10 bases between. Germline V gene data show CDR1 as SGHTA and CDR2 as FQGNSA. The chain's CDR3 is CASSLYGLEETQYF. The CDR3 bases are TGTGCCAGCAGCTTATACGGACTCGAAGAGACCCAGTACTTC.

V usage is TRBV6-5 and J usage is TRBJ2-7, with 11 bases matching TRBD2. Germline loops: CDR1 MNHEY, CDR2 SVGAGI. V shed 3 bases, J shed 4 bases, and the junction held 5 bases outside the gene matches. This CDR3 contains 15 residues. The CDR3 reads CASSYSTSGSYEQYF. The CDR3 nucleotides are TGTGCCAGCAGTTATTCAACTAGCGGGAGTTACGAGCAGTACTTC.

This CDR3 is CASSIGTSGSYEQYF. CDR3 bases: TGTGCCAGTAGTATAGGGACTAGCGGCTCCTACGAGCAGTACTTC. V is TRBV19 and J is TRBJ2-7; 10 bases line up with TRBD2. The CDR3 covers 15 residues. From germline, CDR1 is LNHDA and CDR2 SQIVND (reference sequence). The ends lost 1 base at V and 0 bases at J; junction bases unmatched: 0.

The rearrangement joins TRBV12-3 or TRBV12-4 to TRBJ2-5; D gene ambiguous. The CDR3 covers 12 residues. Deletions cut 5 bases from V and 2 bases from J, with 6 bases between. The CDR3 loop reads CASSQIQETQYF. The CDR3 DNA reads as TGTGCCAGCAGTCAAATACAAGAGACCCAGTACTTC.

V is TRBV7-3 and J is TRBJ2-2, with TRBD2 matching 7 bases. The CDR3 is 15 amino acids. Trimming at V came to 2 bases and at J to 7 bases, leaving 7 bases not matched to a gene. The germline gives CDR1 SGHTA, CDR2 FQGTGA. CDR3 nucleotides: TGTGCCAGCAGCTTAGGGACTAACTTCCTCGGGGAGCTGTTTTTT. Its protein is CASSLGTNFLGELFF.

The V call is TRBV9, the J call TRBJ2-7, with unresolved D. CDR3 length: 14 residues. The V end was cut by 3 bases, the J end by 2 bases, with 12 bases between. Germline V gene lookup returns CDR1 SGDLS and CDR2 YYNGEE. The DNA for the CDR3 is TGTGCCAGCAGCGCTCCAACGGCTCCCTACGAGCAGTACTTC. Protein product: CASSAPTAPYEQYF.